Below, 31 T cell receptor beta chains from the same sample are listed, as sequenced in a study of cytomegalovirus exposure and HLA in healthy donors. PCR amplification relied on 60 Vbeta primers (plus 13 Jbeta primers). TCRdb's table, derived via immunoSEQ multiplex PCR, lists solely in-frame clones and lacks some. This sample yields fewer than 250,000 clones, of which roughly four fifths are seen a single time; approximately 1.5% belongs to the top ten. The specimen was PBMCs. The receptor set was obtained from a girl aged 10-17 years in good health and CMV-seronegative.

This sequence joins TRBV19 and TRBJ1-5; tentative D call: TRBD1 (6 bases). Trimming took 6 bases from V and 1 from J, leaving 16 bases between them. Germline loops: CDR1 LNHDA, CDR2 SQIVND (reference sequence). The CDR3 contains 16 residues. CDR3 sequence reads: CASRVGGGRSNQPQHF. CDR3 in DNA: TGTGCCAGTAGGGTTGGGGGGGGGCGAAGCAATCAGCCCCAGCATTTT. The full variable domain, with the rest looked up from reference TRBV19 and TRBJ1-5, is DGGITQSPKYLFRKEGQNVTLSCEQNLNHDAMYWYRQDPGQGLRLIYYSQIVNDFQKGDIAEGYSVSREKKESFPLTVTSAQKNPTAFYLCASRVGGGRSNQPQHFGDGTRLSIL.

The chain links TRBV5-1 to TRBJ2-7, with 8 bases lining up with TRBD1. Germline loops: CDR1 SGHRS, CDR2 YFSETQ. This CDR3 is built from 14 residues. The J segment lost 6 bases and the V segment lost 4 bases, leaving 9 bases of the junction unmatched. The CDR3 DNA is TGCGCCAGCAGCGCAGGGACAGGTGGCCCCGAGCAGTACTTC. Protein product: CASSAGTGGPEQYF.

The sample holds a few counts of this clone. The V gene is TRBV25-1, the J gene TRBJ1-2; D is undetermined. The V gene lost 3 bases and the J gene lost 3 bases, with 11 bases spanning the gap. The CDR3 totals 14 residues. Germline assignment: CDR1 MGHDK and CDR2 SYGVNS. The CDR3, as DNA: TGTGCCAGCAGTGATCCCAGAACCTACTATGGCTACACCTTC. It codes for CASSDPRTYYGYTF.

V usage is TRBV6-4 and J usage is TRBJ2-1, with TRBD2 matching 10 bases. The length of the CDR3 is 18 residues. Germline lookup yields CDR1 MRHNA and CDR2 SNTAGT. Unmatched junction bases numbered 11, after V lost 6 bases and J lost 0 bases. CDR3 in amino acids: CASSLTSGPKSSYNEQFF. For the CDR3, the DNA is TGTGCCAGCAGCCTGACTAGCGGGCCCAAAAGCTCCTACAATGAGCAGTTCTTC.

This clone was seen only once. This sequence joins TRBV5-4 and TRBJ1-3; possible D gene TRBD1, 6 bases. V lost 5 bases, J lost 4 bases, and 19 bases lay in between. CDR1 SGHNT and CDR2 YYREEE come from the germline V gene (reference sequence). The CDR3 contains 16 residues. The CDR3: CASSTLEGGSGNTIYF. CDR3 in DNA: TGTGCCAGCAGTACCCTCGAAGGGGGTTCAGGAAACACCATATATTTT.

The chain uses TRBV30 and TRBJ1-4; the D gene is possibly TRBD1 (5 bases). From germline, CDR1 is GTSNPN and CDR2 SVGIG (reference sequence). The CDR3 has 15 amino acids. Trimming left V 1 base short and J 0 bases short, with 9 bases between. The CDR3 reads CAWSAPGATNEKLFF. The CDR3 DNA is TGTGCCTGGAGTGCGCCGGGGGCAACTAATGAAAAACTGTTTTTT.

This clone was observed a handful of times. The chain is built from TRBV10-3 and TRBJ2-7; 9 bases line up with TRBD2. The germline V gene has CDR1 ENHRY and CDR2 SYGVKD. V was clipped by 1 base and J by 7 bases; unmatched bases: 5. This CDR3 has 14 residues. Here the CDR3 reads CAISEYSGRGEQYF. CDR3 DNA sequence: TGTGCCATCAGTGAGTATAGCGGGAGAGGGGAGCAGTACTTC.

The V and J genes are TRBV27 and TRBJ2-2, with TRBD1 as a possible D gene (5 bases). V gave up 6 bases and J gave up 4 bases, with 18 bases separating them. Germline V gives CDR1 MNHEY, CDR2 SMNVEV (reference sequence). The CDR3 is 16 amino acids. CDR3 sequence reads: CASRATWQGTTGELFF. CDR3 DNA sequence: TGTGCCAGCAGGGCTACGTGGCAGGGTACCACCGGGGAGCTGTTTTTT.

This rearrangement joins TRBV5-6 to TRBJ2-3; the match to TRBD1 covers 7 bases. This CDR3 contains 15 residues. Per the germline V gene, CDR1 is SGHDT and CDR2 is YYEEEE. Losses at the gene ends were 4 bases for V and 4 bases for J; bases not matched to a gene: 9. The CDR3 region is CASSLSKGAADTQYF. The DNA of the CDR3 is TGTGCCAGCAGCCTAAGTAAGGGGGCAGCAGATACGCAGTATTTT.

The J gene is TRBJ2-7, the V gene TRBV28, with D perhaps matching TRBD2 (5 bases). Germline CDR1 MDHEN, CDR2 SYDVKM. The V end lost 7 bases, the J end lost 3 bases, and 19 bases lay between the germline ends. The CDR3 contains 15 residues. CDR3 nucleotide sequence: TGTGCCAGCAAGGGATTAGCGAAAACTAGCTACGAGCAGTACTTC. Amino acid sequence: CASKGLAKTSYEQYF.

The chain uses TRBV27 and TRBJ2-3, with D uncertain. Trimming shortened V by 2 bases and J by 2 bases, and 11 bases separated the two germline ends. Per germline, CDR1 MNHEY and CDR2 SMNVEV (reference sequence). The CDR3 runs to 15 residues. CDR3 sequence: CASSLNSGYTDTQYF. Written as DNA, the CDR3 is TGTGCCAGCAGTTTAAATAGTGGTTACACAGATACGCAGTATTTT.

This clone was counted a single time. The rearrangement uses TRBV7-2 and TRBJ2-7; 14 bases match TRBD2. Germline assignment: CDR1 SGHTA and CDR2 FQGNSA. V gave up 5 bases and J gave up 2 bases; unmatched junction bases: 5. CDR3 length: 16 residues. CDR3 region: CASSPGLAGGTYEQYF. As DNA, the CDR3 is TGTGCCAGCAGCCCAGGACTAGCGGGGGGTACCTACGAGCAGTACTTC.

DNA for the CDR3: TGTGCCTGGAGTGGAGGCGGGCGGGGGCCTATAGATACGCAGTATTTT. As protein: CAWSGGGRGPIDTQYF. This chain links TRBV30 with TRBJ2-3; tentatively, D is TRBD2 (7 bases). V was pared by 1 base and J by 5 bases, with 19 bases between. This CDR3 is built from 16 residues. The V gene's germline CDR1 is GTSNPN and CDR2 SVGIG (reference sequence).

J is TRBJ1-5 and V is TRBV23-1, with 8 bases that match TRBD1. TRBV23-1 is given ORF status, its function remaining uncertain. This CDR3 is built from 20 residues. The ends lost 0 bases at V and 1 base at J; junction bases unmatched: 14. CDR3 amino acids: CASSQSGQGFGFRSNQPQHF. CDR3 sequence (DNA): TGCGCCAGCAGTCAATCCGGACAGGGCTTTGGGTTCCGGAGCAATCAGCCCCAGCATTTT.

The chain combines TRBV28 with TRBJ2-7; weak D call: TRBD2 (5 bases). The CDR3 length is 13 residues. Germline CDR1 MDHEN, CDR2 SYDVKM. The ends were cut back, 7 bases at V and 3 bases at J, with 13 bases in the middle. CDR3 region: CASTGSSDYEQYF. The CDR3 bases are TGTGCCAGCACGGGGAGCTCTGACTACGAGCAGTACTTC.

The gene calls are TRBV6-1 and TRBJ2-7; D is uncertain. Germline lookup yields CDR1 MNHNS and CDR2 SASEGT. This CDR3 comprises 15 residues. The V end lost 3 bases, the J end lost 2 bases, and 14 bases lay between the germline ends. The CDR3 bases are TGTGCCAGCAGTGACCTACTACAACCCGCCTACGAGCAGTACTTC. This translates into CASSDLLQPAYEQYF.

The chain links TRBV7-2 to TRBJ1-5; D is ambiguous. V was trimmed by 2 bases and J by 4 bases, leaving 6 bases between them. The germline gives CDR1 SGHTA, CDR2 FQGNSA. CDR3 length equals 13 residues. The CDR3 protein is CASSLQRNQPQHF. In nucleotides, the CDR3 is TGTGCCAGCAGCTTACAGCGGAATCAGCCCCAGCATTTT.

The chain carries TRBV2 and TRBJ2-7; D may be TRBD2 (5 bases). The CDR3 is 13 residues long. Per germline, CDR1 SNHLY and CDR2 FYNNEI. V lost 10 bases and J 3 bases, leaving 16 bases between the germline ends. The CDR3 is CATRTPGGYEQYF. In nucleotides, the CDR3 is TGTGCCACCCGGACCCCCGGAGGCTACGAGCAGTACTTC. Filled out from reference TRBV2 and TRBJ2-7, the complete variable domain reads EPEVTQTPSHQVTQMGQEVILRCVPISNHLYFYWYRQILGQKVEFLVSFYNNEISEKSEIFDDQFSVERPDGSNFTLKIRSTKLEDSAMYFCATRTPGGYEQYFGPGTRLTVT.

This chain joins TRBV6-6 and TRBJ1-3; 11 nucleotides agree with TRBD1. The CDR3 spans 16 residues. The J segment lost 2 bases and the V segment lost 2 bases, leaving 2 bases of the junction unmatched. The germline gives CDR1 MNHNY, CDR2 SVGAGI (reference sequence). Here the CDR3 reads CASSYLGQGAGNTIYF. CDR3 sequence (DNA): TGTGCCAGCAGTTACCTGGGACAGGGGGCTGGAAACACCATATATTTT.

This chain uses TRBV5-1 with TRBJ2-5, with 7 bases aligning to TRBD2. Losses at the gene ends were 0 bases for V and 5 bases for J; bases not matched to a gene: 7. This CDR3 comprises 15 residues. CDR1 and CDR2 from the germline V gene are SGHRS and YFSETQ. Here the CDR3 DNA reads TGCGCCAGCAGCTTGGGGGATCATAGCGGGGAGACCCAGTACTTC. Translated: CASSLGDHSGETQYF.

The CDR3 is CASSWGQGEDTQYF. The DNA for the CDR3 is TGTGCCAGCAGCTGGGGACAGGGGGAAGATACGCAGTATTTT. The rearrangement joins TRBV7-9 to TRBJ2-3; 11 positions match TRBD1. The germline V gene has CDR1 SEHNR and CDR2 FQNEAQ (reference sequence). The length of the CDR3 is 14 residues. V trimming: 4 bases; J trimming: 5 bases; junction bases outside the gene matches: 2. Full variable domain (outside the CDR3, taken from reference TRBV7-9 and TRBJ2-3): DTGVSQNPRHKITKRGQNVTFRCDPISEHNRLYWYRQTLGQGPEFLTYFQNEAQLEKSRLLSDRFSAERPKGSFSTLEIQRTEQGDSAMYLCASSWGQGEDTQYFGPGTRLTVL.

This clone was seen a handful of times. The chain couples TRBV5-1 to TRBJ2-2; 9 bases agree with TRBD2. With V trimmed by 5 bases and J by 3 bases, 5 bases remained unmatched. From germline, CDR1 is SGHRS and CDR2 YFSETQ. This CDR3 comprises 15 residues. The CDR3 here is CASRLREGYTGELFF. The DNA for the CDR3 is TGCGCCAGCAGGCTGCGGGAGGGATACACCGGGGAGCTGTTTTTT. Supplemented by reference TRBV5-1 and TRBJ2-2, the full variable domain reads KAGVTQTPRYLIKTRGQQVTLSCSPISGHRSVSWYQQTPGQGLQFLFEYFSETQRNKGNFPGRFSGRQFSNSRSEMNVSTLELGDSALYLCASRLREGYTGELFFGEGSRLTVL.

Only a few counts were recorded for this clone. This chain connects TRBV7-8 to TRBJ1-3; perhaps TRBD1 as D (5 bases). There are 13 residues in the CDR3. CDR1 SGHVS and CDR2 FQNEAQ come from the germline V gene. Deletions cut 5 bases from V and 9 bases from J, with 14 bases between. CDR3 in amino acids: CASSTDTRITIYF. The CDR3, as DNA: TGTGCCAGCAGCACGGACACCCGGATCACCATATATTTT.

This rearrangement joins TRBV5-5 to TRBJ2-7; a weak D match, TRBD1 (5 bases). Looked up from germline, CDR1 is SGHKS and CDR2 is YYEKEE (reference sequence). The CDR3 totals 13 residues. V was pared by 3 bases and J by 0 bases, with 7 bases between. CDR3 protein: CASSSTASYEQYF. The CDR3 coding sequence is TGTGCCAGCAGCTCGACAGCCTCCTACGAGCAGTACTTC.

V usage is TRBV19 and J usage is TRBJ1-5; possible D gene TRBD1, 6 bases. Trimming left V 3 bases short and J 2 bases short, with 23 bases between. The CDR3 has 19 residues. CDR1 is LNHDA, CDR2 SQIVND, per germline (reference sequence). CDR3 protein: CASSIPQVIQGEGNQPQHF. The CDR3 nucleotides are TGTGCCAGTAGTATCCCCCAGGTAATACAGGGTGAGGGCAATCAGCCCCAGCATTTT.

This chain links TRBV4-2 with TRBJ2-5; 10 bases match TRBD1. Judging by the DNA end, TRBJ2-7 fits better; the J call may be wrong. In germline, CDR1 is LGHNA, CDR2 YNFKEQ. This CDR3 contains 14 residues. The CDR3 spells CASSRRDRGYEQYF. CDR3 coding DNA: TGTGCCAGCAGCCGCCGGGACAGGGGCTACGAGCAGTACTTC.

The chain links TRBV6-5 to TRBJ2-2, with 7 nucleotides matching TRBD2. Germline CDR1 MNHEY, CDR2 SVGAGI. The ends lost 7 bases at V and 4 bases at J; junction bases unmatched: 9. This CDR3 has 15 amino acids. The CDR3 DNA reads TGTGCCAGCACATCCCGGGGGGAGGGCACCGGGGAGCTGTTTTTT. Translated, it gives CASTSRGEGTGELFF.

V is TRBV9 and J is TRBJ2-5; 8 nucleotides line up with TRBD2. The V and J ends lost 2 bases and 2 bases, in that order; junction bases with no gene match: 8. CDR3 length: 16 amino acids. Germline lookup yields CDR1 SGDLS and CDR2 YYNGEE. The CDR3 nucleotides are TGTGCCAGCAGCGTTACTAGCGGCAACACACAAGAGACCCAGTACTTC. The encoded protein is CASSVTSGNTQETQYF. The full variable domain, with the rest looked up from reference TRBV9 and TRBJ2-5, is DSGVTQTPKHLITATGQRVTLRCSPRSGDLSVYWYQQSLDQGLQFLIQYYNGEERAKGNILERFSAQQFPDLHSELNLSSLELGDSALYFCASSVTSGNTQETQYFGPGTRLLVL.

The rearrangement joins TRBV28 to TRBJ1-4; unclear D gene. V lost 7 bases and J 10 bases, leaving 13 bases between the germline ends. Germline V CDR1 and CDR2: MDHEN, SYDVKM. This CDR3 is 12 amino acids long. The CDR3 sequence is CASNSDRGKLFF. The CDR3 bases are TGTGCCAGCAATTCCGACCGGGGAAAACTGTTTTTT. Together with reference TRBV28 and TRBJ1-4, the CDR3 gives the full variable domain: DVKVTQSSRYLVKRTGEKVFLECVQDMDHENMFWYRQDPGLGLRLIYFSYDVKMKEKGDIPEGYSVSREKKERFSLILESASTNQTSMYLCASNSDRGKLFFGSGTQLSVL.

This clone occurred a few times. The J gene is TRBJ1-1, the V gene TRBV28, with 11 bases aligning to TRBD1. The CDR3 is 16 residues long. V gave up 2 bases and J gave up 11 bases; unmatched junction bases: 13. The germline CDR1 and CDR2 sequences are MDHEN and SYDVKM. In DNA form, the CDR3 reads TGTGCCAGCAGTTTACAGGCGGGACAGGGGGTTTATAGGGCTTTCTTT. Translation gives CASSLQAGQGVYRAFF.

This clone occurred a few times. The J gene is TRBJ1-5, the V gene TRBV2, with D hard to call. The CDR3 sequence is 12 residues long. V lost 6 bases, J lost 1 base, and 4 bases lay in between. The germline V gene has CDR1 SNHLY and CDR2 FYNNEI. The CDR3 coding sequence is TGTGCCAGCAGCGTAAGCAATCAGCCCCAGCATTTT. Translation gives CASSVSNQPQHF.